The 15 T cell receptor beta chains below all came from one sample that was sequenced in a study of cytomegalovirus exposure and HLA in healthy donors. 13 Jbeta primers and 60 Vbeta primers were used for the PCR. The repertoire was sequenced with immunoSEQ multiplex PCR; TCRdb's copy has only in-frame clones and lacks some. The sample shows roughly 100,000 clones, 70% to 85% of them seen only once. The sample comprised PBMCs. The receptors come from a woman aged 40 to 49 in good health and CMV-seronegative.

Only one count was recorded for this clone. V and J are TRBV19 and TRBJ2-5; D unresolved. Judging by the DNA end, TRBJ2-7 fits better; the J call may be wrong. Germline V lookup: CDR1 LNHDA, CDR2 SQIVND (reference sequence). This CDR3 region has 14 residues. The CDR3 reads CASSISSTQYEQYF. DNA of the CDR3: TGTGCCAGTAGTATTAGCTCGACTCAATACGAGCAGTACTTC.

This clone was seen once. The gene calls are TRBV29-1 and TRBJ1-3; 11 bases align to TRBD1. Germline-derived CDR1 and CDR2 are SQVTM and ANQGSEA. J lost 0 bases, V lost 2 bases, and 3 bases had no gene match. The CDR3 runs to 16 residues. This chain's CDR3 is CSVEKGTGGSGNTIYF. DNA for the CDR3: TGCAGCGTTGAAAAGGGGACAGGGGGCTCTGGAAACACCATATATTTT.

V gene TRBV7-2 combines with J gene TRBJ2-1; 13 nucleotides align to TRBD2. The length of the CDR3 is 17 residues. The V gene end was trimmed by 4 bases and the J gene end by 7 bases; junction bases not matched to a gene: 10. The germline gives CDR1 SGHTA, CDR2 FQGNSA. CDR3 amino acids: CASSSRTSGRGSNEQFF. The CDR3 nucleotides are TGTGCCAGCAGCTCCCGGACTAGCGGGAGAGGGTCAAATGAGCAGTTCTTC. Drawing the rest from reference TRBV7-2 and TRBJ2-1, the complete variable domain is GAGVSQSPSNKVTEKGKDVELRCDPISGHTALYWYRQSLGQGLEFLIYFQGNSAPDKSGLPSDRFSAERTGGSVSTLTIQRTQQEDSAVYLCASSSRTSGRGSNEQFFGPGTRLTVL.

This clone was picked up a small number of times. The genes are TRBV5-5 and TRBJ1-2; a weak D match, TRBD1 (5 bases). This CDR3 comprises 17 residues. Between the trimmed V and J ends, which lost 2 bases and 5 bases, there was a span of 22 bases. The germline V gene encodes CDR1 SGHKS and CDR2 YYEKEE (reference sequence). The CDR3 nucleotides read TGTGCCAGCAGCTTTGGCGACGGGCGAACGGGGGGTTATGGCTACACCTTC. Its protein is CASSFGDGRTGGYGYTF.

The chain links TRBV5-4 to TRBJ2-7; D is undetermined. V was cut by 0 bases and J by 7 bases, with 11 bases left in between. The CDR3 totals 13 residues. Germline loops: CDR1 SGHNT, CDR2 YYREEE (reference sequence). The CDR3 DNA sequence: TGTGCCAGCAGCTTGGGAGAGGTAACGGAGCAGTACTTC. It codes for CASSLGEVTEQYF.

The gene calls are TRBV20-1 and TRBJ2-1; 9 nucleotides match TRBD2. CDR1 and CDR2 (germline): DFQATT, SNEGSKA (reference sequence). The CDR3 sequence is 11 residues long. The CDR3 reads CAAGGRNEQFF. The CDR3 DNA follows: TGCGCCGCGGGGGGGCGCAATGAGCAGTTCTTC.

V and J are TRBV5-1 and TRBJ2-7; TRBD2 matches 8 bases. J lost 3 bases, V lost 0 bases, and 5 bases had no gene match. In germline, CDR1 is SGHRS, CDR2 YFSETQ. This CDR3 contains 15 residues. The CDR3 sequence is CASSLGGLDSYEQYF. In DNA, the CDR3 is TGCGCCAGCAGCTTGGGGGGACTAGACAGCTACGAGCAGTACTTC.

This clone was picked up a small number of times. The rearrangement joins TRBV27 to TRBJ1-5; the D is unclear. From germline, CDR1 is MNHEY and CDR2 SMNVEV (reference sequence). The CDR3 totals 14 residues. The V end was cut by 4 bases, the J end by 0 bases, with 7 bases between. The chain's CDR3 is CASSWQYSNQPQHF. Written as DNA, the CDR3 is TGTGCCAGCAGTTGGCAGTATAGCAATCAGCCCCAGCATTTT.

A note on this clone: At one end, the junction sequence differs from germline, possibly due to a read error. V is TRBV28 and J is TRBJ1-1, with TRBD1 matching 7 bases. The germline gives CDR1 MDHEN, CDR2 SYDVKM. This CDR3 has 13 amino acids. CDR3 region: CASSLTGNPEAFF. The CDR3 DNA sequence: TGTGCCAGCAGTTTGACAGGGAACCCTGAAGCTTTCTTT.

The genes are TRBV4-3 and TRBJ2-7; 9 bases are shared with TRBD1. The CDR3 runs 15 residues. J was trimmed by 2 bases and V by 4 bases; bases with no gene match: 6. Germline CDR1 is LGHNA and CDR2 is YSLEER. CDR3 coding DNA: TGCGCCAGCAGCCGGTCGGGACAGGGCGCCTACGAGCAGTACTTC. Translated, it gives CASSRSGQGAYEQYF.

This chain links TRBV20-1 with TRBJ2-7, with D unclear. This CDR3 spans 11 amino acids. Germline V CDR1 and CDR2: DFQATT, SNEGSKA (reference sequence). V dropped 0 bases and J dropped 4 bases, with 4 bases sitting between them. CDR3 region: CSARERYEQYF. Here the CDR3 DNA reads TGCAGTGCTAGAGAGCGATACGAGCAGTACTTC.

Only a few counts were recorded for this clone. The chain employs TRBV5-4 and TRBJ2-1; 11 nucleotides line up with TRBD2. This CDR3 has 15 amino acids. Germline CDR1 SGHNT, CDR2 YYREEE (reference sequence). V trimming: 3 bases; J trimming: 6 bases; junction bases outside the gene matches: 5. The CDR3, as DNA: TGTGCCAGCAGCTCCATAGCGGGAGGGCCCAATGAGCAGTTCTTC. The encoded protein is CASSSIAGGPNEQFF.

The gene calls are TRBV5-1 and TRBJ2-1; TRBD1 might be the D (6 bases). The CDR3 contains 15 residues. Germline assignment: CDR1 SGHRS and CDR2 YFSETQ. Trimming removed 1 base at V and 6 bases at J, with 14 bases between. The CDR3 DNA reads as TGCGCCAGCAGCTTGTCGGACAGTCCATCCAATGAGCAGTTCTTC. Amino acids: CASSLSDSPSNEQFF.

The DNA for the CDR3 is TGTGCCAGCAGTCTTTGGACTAGCACAGATACGCAGTATTTT. This gives the protein CASSLWTSTDTQYF. The chain recombines TRBV27 with TRBJ2-3; maybe TRBD2 (5 bases). V was trimmed by 5 bases and J by 0 bases, leaving 9 bases between them. The germline gives CDR1 MNHEY, CDR2 SMNVEV (reference sequence). The CDR3 is 14 amino acids.

This sequence joins TRBV21-1 and TRBJ1-4; TRBD1, the table's D call, lacks a check against the DNA. TRBV21-1 is a documented pseudogene. CDR3 size: 16 residues. For the CDR3, the DNA is TGTGCCAGCAGCGTTCCGACAGGGCGGCCTAATGAAAAACTGTTTTTT. This gives the protein CASSVPTGRPNEKLFF.